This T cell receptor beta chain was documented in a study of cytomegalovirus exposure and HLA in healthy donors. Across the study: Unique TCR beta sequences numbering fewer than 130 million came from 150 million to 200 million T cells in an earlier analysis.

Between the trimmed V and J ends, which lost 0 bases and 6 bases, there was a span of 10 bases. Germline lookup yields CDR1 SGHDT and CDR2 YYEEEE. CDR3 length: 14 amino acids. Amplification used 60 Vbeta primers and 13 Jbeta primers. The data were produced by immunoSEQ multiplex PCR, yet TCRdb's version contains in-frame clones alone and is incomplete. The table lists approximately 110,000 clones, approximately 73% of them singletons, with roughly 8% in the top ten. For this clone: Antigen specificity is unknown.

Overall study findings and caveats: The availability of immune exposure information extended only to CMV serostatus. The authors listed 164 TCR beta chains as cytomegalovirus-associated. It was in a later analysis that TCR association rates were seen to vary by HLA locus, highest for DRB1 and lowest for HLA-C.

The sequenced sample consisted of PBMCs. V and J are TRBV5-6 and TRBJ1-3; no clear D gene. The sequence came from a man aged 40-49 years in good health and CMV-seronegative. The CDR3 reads CASSLGRTINTIYF. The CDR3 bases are TGTGCCAGCAGCTTGGGAAGGACTATAAACACCATATATTTT.